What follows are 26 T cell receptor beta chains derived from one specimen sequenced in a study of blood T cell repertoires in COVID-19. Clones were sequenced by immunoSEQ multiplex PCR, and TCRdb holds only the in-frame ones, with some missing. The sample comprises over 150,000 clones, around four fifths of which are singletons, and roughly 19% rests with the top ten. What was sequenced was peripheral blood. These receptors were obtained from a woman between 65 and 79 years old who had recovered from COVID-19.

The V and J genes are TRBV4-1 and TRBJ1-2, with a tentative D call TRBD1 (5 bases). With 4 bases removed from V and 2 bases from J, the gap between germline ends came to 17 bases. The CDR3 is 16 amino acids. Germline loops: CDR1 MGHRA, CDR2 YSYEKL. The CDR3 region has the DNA TGCGCCAGCAGCCGAAGATCCGCCCCAGGGAACTATGGCTACACCTTC. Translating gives CASSRRSAPGNYGYTF.

The CDR3 sequence: CASSQPPLAYYGYTF. CDR3 bases: TGTGCCAGCAGCCAACCCCCTTTAGCGTACTATGGCTACACCTTC. The chain employs TRBV3-1 (or the pseudogene TRBV3-2) and TRBJ1-2; the D is unclear. The CDR3 length is 15 residues. Trimming left V 2 bases short and J 3 bases short, with 13 bases between. Germline V lookup: CDR1 LGHDT, CDR2 YNNKEL (reference sequence).

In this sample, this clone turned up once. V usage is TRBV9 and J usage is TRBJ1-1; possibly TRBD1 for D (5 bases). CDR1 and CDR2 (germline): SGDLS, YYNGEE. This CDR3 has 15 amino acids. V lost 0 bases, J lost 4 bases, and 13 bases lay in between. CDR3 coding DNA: TGTGCCAGCAGCGTAGCTGGTGGGAGGGGCACTGAAGCTTTCTTT. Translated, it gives CASSVAGGRGTEAFF.

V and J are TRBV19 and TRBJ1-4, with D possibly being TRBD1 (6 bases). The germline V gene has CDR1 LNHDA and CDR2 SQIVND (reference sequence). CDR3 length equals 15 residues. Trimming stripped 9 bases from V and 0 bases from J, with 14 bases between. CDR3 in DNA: TGTGCCAGCAGTTTGGGGGCCACAACTAATGAAAAACTGTTTTTT. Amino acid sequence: CASSLGATTNEKLFF. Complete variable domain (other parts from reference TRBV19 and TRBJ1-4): DGGITQSPKYLFRKEGQNVTLSCEQNLNHDAMYWYRQDPGQGLRLIYYSQIVNDFQKGDIAEGYSVSREKKESFPLTVTSAQKNPTAFYLCASSLGATTNEKLFFGSGTQLSVL.

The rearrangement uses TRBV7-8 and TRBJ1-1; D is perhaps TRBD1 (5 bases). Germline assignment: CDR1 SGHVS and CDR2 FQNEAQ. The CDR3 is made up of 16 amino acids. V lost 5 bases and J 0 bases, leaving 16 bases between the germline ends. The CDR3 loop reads CASSPRNGGVNTEAFF. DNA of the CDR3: TGTGCCAGCAGCCCACGGAACGGGGGGGTGAACACTGAAGCTTTCTTT.

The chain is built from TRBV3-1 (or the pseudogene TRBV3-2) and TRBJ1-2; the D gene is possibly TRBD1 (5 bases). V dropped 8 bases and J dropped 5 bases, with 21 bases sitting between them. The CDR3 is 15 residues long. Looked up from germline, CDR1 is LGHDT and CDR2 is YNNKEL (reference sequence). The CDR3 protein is CASAPGEILGYGYTF. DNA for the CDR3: TGTGCCAGCGCCCCGGGGGAGATCCTTGGATATGGCTACACCTTC.

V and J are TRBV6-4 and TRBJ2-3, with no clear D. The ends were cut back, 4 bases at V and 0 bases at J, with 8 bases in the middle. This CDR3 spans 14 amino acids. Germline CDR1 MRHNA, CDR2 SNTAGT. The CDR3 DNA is TGTGCCAGCAGTGTGGCAGAAAGCACAGATACGCAGTATTTT. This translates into CASSVAESTDTQYF.

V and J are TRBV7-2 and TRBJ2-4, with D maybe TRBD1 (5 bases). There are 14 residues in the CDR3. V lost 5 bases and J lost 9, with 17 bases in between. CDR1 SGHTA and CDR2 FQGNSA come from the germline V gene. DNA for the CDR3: TGTGCCAGCAGCCCTACAGGTCTAGGTGGCATTCAGTACTTC. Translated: CASSPTGLGGIQYF.

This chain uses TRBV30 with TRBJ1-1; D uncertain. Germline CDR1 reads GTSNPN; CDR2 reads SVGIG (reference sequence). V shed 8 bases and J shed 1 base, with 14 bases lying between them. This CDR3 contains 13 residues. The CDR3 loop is CARVGTSNTEAFF. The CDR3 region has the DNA TGTGCCCGAGTTGGTACTTCGAACACTGAAGCTTTCTTT.

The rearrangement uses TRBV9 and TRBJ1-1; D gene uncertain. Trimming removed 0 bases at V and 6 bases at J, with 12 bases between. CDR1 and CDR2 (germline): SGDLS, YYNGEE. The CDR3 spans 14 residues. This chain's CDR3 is CASSVDPSSPEAFF. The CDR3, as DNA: TGTGCCAGCAGCGTAGATCCGTCTAGTCCTGAAGCTTTCTTT.

CDR3 region: CAWSAGEVRYTF. The CDR3, as DNA: TGTGCCTGGAGTGCGGGGGAAGTGAGATACACCTTC. The gene calls are TRBV30 and TRBJ1-2; tentatively, D is TRBD1 (5 bases). Germline loops: CDR1 GTSNPN, CDR2 SVGIG (reference sequence). CDR3 size: 12 residues. The ends were cut back, 1 base at V and 11 bases at J, with 14 bases in the middle. The full variable domain, with the rest looked up from reference TRBV30 and TRBJ1-2, is SQTIHQWPATLVQPVGSPLSLECTVEGTSNPNLYWYRQAAGRGLQLLFYSVGIGQISSEVPQNLSASRPQDRQFILSSKKLLLSDSGFYLCAWSAGEVRYTFGSGTRLTVV.

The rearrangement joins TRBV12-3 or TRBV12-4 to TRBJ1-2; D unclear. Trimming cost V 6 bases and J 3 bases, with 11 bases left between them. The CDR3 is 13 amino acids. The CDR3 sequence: CASRSGSYYGYTF. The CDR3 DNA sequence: TGTGCCAGCAGGTCGGGGTCCTACTATGGCTACACCTTC.

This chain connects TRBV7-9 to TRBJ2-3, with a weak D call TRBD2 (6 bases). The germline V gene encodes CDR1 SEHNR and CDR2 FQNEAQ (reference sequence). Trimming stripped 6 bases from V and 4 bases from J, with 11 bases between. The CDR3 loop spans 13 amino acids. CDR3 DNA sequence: TGTGCCAGCAGTCCCTGGGGGGCAGATACGCAGTATTTT. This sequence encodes CASSPWGADTQYF.

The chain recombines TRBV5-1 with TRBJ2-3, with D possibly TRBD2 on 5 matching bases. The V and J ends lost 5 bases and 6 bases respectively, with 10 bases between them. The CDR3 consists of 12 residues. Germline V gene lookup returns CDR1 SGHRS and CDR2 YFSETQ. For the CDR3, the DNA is TGCGCCAGCAGGTTTAGAGGGGATACGCAGTATTTT. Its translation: CASRFRGDTQYF.

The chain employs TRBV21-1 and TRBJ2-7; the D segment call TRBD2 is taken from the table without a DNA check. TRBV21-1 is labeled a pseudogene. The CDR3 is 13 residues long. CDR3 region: CASSTGGAYEQYF. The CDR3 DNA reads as TGTGCCAGCAGCACCGGGGGGGCCTACGAGCAGTACTTC.

The CDR3 DNA is TGTGCCATCAGTGAACAAGCGGGAGGGTCCGATACGCAGTATTTT. Translated, it gives CAISEQAGGSDTQYF. The chain uses TRBV10-3 and TRBJ2-3; 10 positions match TRBD2. Per germline, CDR1 ENHRY and CDR2 SYGVKD. The CDR3 extends over 15 amino acids. Trimming at V came to 3 bases and at J to 6 bases, leaving 6 bases not matched to a gene.

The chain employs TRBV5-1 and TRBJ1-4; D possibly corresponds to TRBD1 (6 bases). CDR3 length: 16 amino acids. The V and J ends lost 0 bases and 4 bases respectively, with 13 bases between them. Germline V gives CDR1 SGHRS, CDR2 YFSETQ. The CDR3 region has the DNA TGCGCCAGCAGCTTGGTTGGGGGGGCCGGTAATGAAAAACTGTTTTTT. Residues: CASSLVGGAGNEKLFF.

The CDR3, as DNA: TGTGCCAGCTCACCCGAACCTGGGACAGTCGGCGGGGAGCTGTTTTTT. Protein: CASSPEPGTVGGELFF. The rearrangement uses TRBV18 and TRBJ2-2, with 7 bases lining up with TRBD1. Germline CDR1 KGHSH, CDR2 LQKENI. The CDR3 contains 16 residues. J lost 7 bases, V lost 3 bases, and 11 bases had no gene match.

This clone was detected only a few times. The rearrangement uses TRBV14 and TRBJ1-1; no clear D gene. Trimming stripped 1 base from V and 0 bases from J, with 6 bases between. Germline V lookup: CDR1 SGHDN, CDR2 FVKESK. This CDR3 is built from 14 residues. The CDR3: CASSQVGVNTEAFF. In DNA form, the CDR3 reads TGTGCCAGCAGCCAAGTAGGAGTGAACACTGAAGCTTTCTTT.

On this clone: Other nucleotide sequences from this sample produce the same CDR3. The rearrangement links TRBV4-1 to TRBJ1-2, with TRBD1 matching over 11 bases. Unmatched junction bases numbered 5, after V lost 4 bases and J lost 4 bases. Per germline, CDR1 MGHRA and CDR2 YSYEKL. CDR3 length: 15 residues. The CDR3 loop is CASSRGTGGGYGYTF. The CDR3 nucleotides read TGCGCCAGCAGCCGAGGGACAGGGGGAGGCTATGGCTACACCTTC.

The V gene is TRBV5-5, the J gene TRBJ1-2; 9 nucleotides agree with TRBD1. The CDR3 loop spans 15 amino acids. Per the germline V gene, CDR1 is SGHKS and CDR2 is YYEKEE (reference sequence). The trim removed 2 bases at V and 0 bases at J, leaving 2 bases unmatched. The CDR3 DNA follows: TGTGCCAGCAGCTTACAGGGGGCCTCTAACTATGGCTACACCTTC. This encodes CASSLQGASNYGYTF.

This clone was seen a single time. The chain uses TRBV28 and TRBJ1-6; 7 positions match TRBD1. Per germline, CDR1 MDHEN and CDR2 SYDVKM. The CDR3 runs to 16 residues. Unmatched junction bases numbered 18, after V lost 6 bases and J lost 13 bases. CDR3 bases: TGTGCCAGCAGCCACCCCCGGGAGGGGGCCCTGGGGCCCCTCCACTTT. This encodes CASSHPREGALGPLHF.

CDR3 region: CSVRTGSNSGNTIYF. Here the CDR3 DNA reads TGCAGCGTCAGGACAGGATCTAACTCTGGAAACACCATATATTTT. The J gene is TRBJ1-3, the V gene TRBV29-1; 7 bases fit TRBD1. Looked up from germline, CDR1 is SQVTM and CDR2 is ANQGSEA. V lost 6 bases, J lost 0 bases, and 8 bases stayed unmatched. There are 15 residues in the CDR3. The variable domain in full, with the rest retrieved from reference TRBV29-1 and TRBJ1-3, is SAVISQKPSRDICQRGTSLTIQCQVDSQVTMMFWYRQQPGQSLTLIATANQGSEATYESGFVIDKFPISRPNLTFSTLTVSNMSPEDSSIYLCSVRTGSNSGNTIYFGEGSWLTVV.

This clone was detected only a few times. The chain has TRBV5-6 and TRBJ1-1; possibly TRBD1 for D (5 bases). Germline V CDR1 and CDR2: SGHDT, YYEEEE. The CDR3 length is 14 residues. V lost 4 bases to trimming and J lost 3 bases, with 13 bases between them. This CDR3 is CASSPGGSYTEAFF. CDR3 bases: TGTGCCAGCAGCCCGGGGGGTAGTTACACTGAAGCTTTCTTT. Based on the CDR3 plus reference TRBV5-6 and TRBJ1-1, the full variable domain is DAGVTQSPTHLIKTRGQQVTLRCSPKSGHDTVSWYQQALGQGPQFIFQYYEEEERQRGNFPDRFSGHQFPNYSSELNVNALLLGDSALYLCASSPGGSYTEAFFGQGTRLTVV.

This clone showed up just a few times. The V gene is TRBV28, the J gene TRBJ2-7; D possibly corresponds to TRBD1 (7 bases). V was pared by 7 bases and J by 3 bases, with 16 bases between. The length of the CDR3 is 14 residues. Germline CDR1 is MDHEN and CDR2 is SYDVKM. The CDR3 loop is CASMQGGPHYEQYF. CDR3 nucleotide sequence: TGTGCCAGCATGCAGGGGGGCCCCCACTACGAGCAGTACTTC.

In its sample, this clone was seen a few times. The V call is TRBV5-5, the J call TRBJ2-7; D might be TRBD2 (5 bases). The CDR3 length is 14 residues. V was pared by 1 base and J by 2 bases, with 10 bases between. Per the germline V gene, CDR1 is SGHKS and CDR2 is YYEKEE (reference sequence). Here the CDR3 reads CASSLTGGAYEQYF. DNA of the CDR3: TGTGCCAGCAGCTTGACCGGAGGAGCCTACGAGCAGTACTTC.